This note documents a single TCR beta chain sequence. In assigning cohorts, the study relied on participant-reported clinical history. This sample is drawn from a study of blood T cell repertoires in COVID-19. Study overall: Nucleic acid was either cDNA or gDNA, and it came from T cells, B-cell-depleted T cells, or PBMCs.

Original data processing: Amplification from reference gene primers served as the basis for estimated nucleated cell counts. Measured with immunoSEQ multiplex PCR; TCRdb has only the in-frame clones, and not every one. From that table come the V and J calls and clone size; the DNA was used to work out D and trimming. The sample lists under 300,000 clones, 87% occurring once. There are 16 residues in the CDR3. Trimming pared 3 bases from V and 3 bases from J, leaving 15 bases between. Germline V lookup: CDR1 SEHNR, CDR2 FQNEAQ (reference sequence). The sequence derives from a young woman with acute COVID-19. The chain recombines TRBV7-9 with TRBJ2-1, with D unclear. The material sequenced was PBMCs or T cells enriched from blood (not recorded which). CDR3 residues: CASSFTSMSNYNEQFF. In nucleotides, the CDR3 is TGTGCCAGCAGCTTTACCTCCATGTCTAACTACAATGAGCAGTTCTTC.